The clone carrying this T cell receptor beta chain occurred once. Germline V gene sequence: CDR1 LNHDA, CDR2 SQIVND (reference sequence). V shed 7 bases and J 0 bases; nucleotides not matched to a gene: 6. The CDR3 is 15 residues long. The data were taken from a study of T cell responses to AZD1222 COVID-19 vaccine. Only in-frame clones appear in the TCRdb table, and some are missing; sequencing was by immunoSEQ multiplex PCR. The sample shows about 130,000 clones, about 88% of them seen only once. The sample here was peripheral blood, taken 28 days after the second AZD1222 dose. The receptor was isolated from an adult who received the AZD1222 COVID-19 vaccine. V gene TRBV19 combines with J gene TRBJ1-1, with TRBD1 identical over 9 bases. The CDR3 loop reads CASTGTGSMNTEAFF. The DNA of the CDR3 is TGTGCCAGTACCGGGACAGGGAGCATGAACACTGAAGCTTTCTTT.